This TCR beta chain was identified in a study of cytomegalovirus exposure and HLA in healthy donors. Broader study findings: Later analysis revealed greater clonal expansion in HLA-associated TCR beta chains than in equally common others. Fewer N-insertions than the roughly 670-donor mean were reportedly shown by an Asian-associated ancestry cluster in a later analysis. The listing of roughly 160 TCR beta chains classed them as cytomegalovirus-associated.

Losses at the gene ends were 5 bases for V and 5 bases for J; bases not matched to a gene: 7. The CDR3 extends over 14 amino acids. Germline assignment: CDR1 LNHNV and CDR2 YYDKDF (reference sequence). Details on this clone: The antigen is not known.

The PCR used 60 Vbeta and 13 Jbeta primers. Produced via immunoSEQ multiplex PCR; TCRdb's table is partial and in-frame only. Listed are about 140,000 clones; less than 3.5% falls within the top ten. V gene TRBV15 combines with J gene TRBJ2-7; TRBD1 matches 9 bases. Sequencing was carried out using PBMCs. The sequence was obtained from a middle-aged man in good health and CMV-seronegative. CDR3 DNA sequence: TGTGCCACCAGCTGGGGACAGGGTTCCAACGAGCAGTACTTC. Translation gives CATSWGQGSNEQYF.